The count of the clone carrying this T cell receptor beta chain is one. The same CDR3 arises from other DNA sequences in this sample as well. The data are from a study of blood T cell repertoires in COVID-19. Turning to the study itself: COVID-19 samples from acute and convalescent phases originated in the United States, Italy and Spain. PBMCs, B-cell-depleted T cells, or T cells provided the cDNA or gDNA that made up the material.

Per the authors' pipeline: Quantification of nucleated cells was approximated via reference gene primer amplification. Using immunoSEQ multiplex PCR, the repertoire was profiled, and TCRdb retains in-frame clones only, with some absent. That table supplies the V and J calls and clone size; D and trimming were determined from the DNA. The repertoire consists of about 220,000 clones, with roughly nine tenths occurring once and the leading ten covering 1.5% to 2%. Germline values: CDR1 MNHEY, CDR2 SVGAGI. Trimming stripped 0 bases from V and 0 bases from J, with 8 bases between. CDR3 length: 15 residues.

Sequencing was performed on peripheral blood. This rearrangement joins TRBV6-5 to TRBJ1-1; no reliable D call. This TCR came from a man aged 35 to 55 with active or convalescent COVID-19. CDR3 protein: CASSYSGGLNTEAFF. CDR3 in DNA: TGTGCCAGCAGTTACTCCGGAGGGCTGAACACTGAAGCTTTCTTT.